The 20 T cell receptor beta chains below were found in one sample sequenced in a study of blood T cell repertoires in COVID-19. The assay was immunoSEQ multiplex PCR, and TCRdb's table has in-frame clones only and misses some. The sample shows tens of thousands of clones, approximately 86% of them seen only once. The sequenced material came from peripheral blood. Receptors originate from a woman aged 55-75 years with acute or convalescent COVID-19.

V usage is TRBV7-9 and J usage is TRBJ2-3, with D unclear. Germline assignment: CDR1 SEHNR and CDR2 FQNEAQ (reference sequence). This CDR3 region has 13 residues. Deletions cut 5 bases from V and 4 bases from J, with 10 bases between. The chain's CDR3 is CASSLRTADTQYF. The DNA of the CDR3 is TGTGCCAGCAGCCTCCGTACGGCAGATACGCAGTATTTT. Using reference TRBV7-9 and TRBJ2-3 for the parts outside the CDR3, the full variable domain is DTGVSQNPRHKITKRGQNVTFRCDPISEHNRLYWYRQTLGQGPEFLTYFQNEAQLEKSRLLSDRFSAERPKGSFSTLEIQRTEQGDSAMYLCASSLRTADTQYFGPGTRLTVL.

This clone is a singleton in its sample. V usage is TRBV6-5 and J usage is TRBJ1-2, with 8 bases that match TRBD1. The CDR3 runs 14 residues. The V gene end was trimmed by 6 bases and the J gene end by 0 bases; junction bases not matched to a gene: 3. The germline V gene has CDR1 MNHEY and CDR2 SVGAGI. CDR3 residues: CASSGQGSNYGYTF. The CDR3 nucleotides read TGTGCCAGCAGCGGACAGGGATCTAACTATGGCTACACCTTC.

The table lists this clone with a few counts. The CDR3 loop reads CASSLQDRNYGYTF. The CDR3 DNA reads TGTGCCAGCAGTCTACAGGACAGAAACTATGGCTACACCTTC. The chain combines TRBV28 with TRBJ1-2; a possible D gene is TRBD1 (6 bases). V shed 5 bases and J shed 2 bases, with 12 bases lying between them. The V gene's germline CDR1 is MDHEN and CDR2 SYDVKM. There are 14 residues in the CDR3.

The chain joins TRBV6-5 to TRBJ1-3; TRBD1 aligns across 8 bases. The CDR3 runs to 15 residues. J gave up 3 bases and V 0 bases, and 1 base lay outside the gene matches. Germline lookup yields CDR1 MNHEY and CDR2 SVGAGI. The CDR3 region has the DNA TGTGCCAGCAGTTACTCAACAGGGGGTGGAAACACCATATATTTT. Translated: CASSYSTGGGNTIYF.

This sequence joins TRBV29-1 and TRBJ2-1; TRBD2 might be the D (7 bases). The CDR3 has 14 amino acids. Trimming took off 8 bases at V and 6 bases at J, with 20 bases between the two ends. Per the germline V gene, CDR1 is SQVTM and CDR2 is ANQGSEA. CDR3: CSFLRRGGVNEQFF. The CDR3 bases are TGCAGCTTCCTTCGGAGGGGGGGCGTCAATGAGCAGTTCTTC.

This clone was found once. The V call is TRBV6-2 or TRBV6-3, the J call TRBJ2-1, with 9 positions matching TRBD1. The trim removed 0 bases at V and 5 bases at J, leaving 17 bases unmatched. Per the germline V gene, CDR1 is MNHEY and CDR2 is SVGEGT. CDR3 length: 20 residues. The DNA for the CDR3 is TGTGCCAGCAGTTACTCCCCGGGACAGGGAGTTTCGCGGTTACACAATGAGCAGTTCTTC. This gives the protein CASSYSPGQGVSRLHNEQFF.

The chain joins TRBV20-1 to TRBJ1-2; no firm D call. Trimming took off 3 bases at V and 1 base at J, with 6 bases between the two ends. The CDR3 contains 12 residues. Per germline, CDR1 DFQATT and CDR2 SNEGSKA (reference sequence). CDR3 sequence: CSASELNYGYTF. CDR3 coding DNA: TGCAGTGCTAGTGAACTTAACTATGGCTACACCTTC.

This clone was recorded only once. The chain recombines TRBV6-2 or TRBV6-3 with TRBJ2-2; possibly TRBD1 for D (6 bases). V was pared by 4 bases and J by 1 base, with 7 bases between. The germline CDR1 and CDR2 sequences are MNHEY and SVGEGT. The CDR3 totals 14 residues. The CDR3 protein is CASSSGVNTGELFF. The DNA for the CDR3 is TGTGCCAGCAGTTCAGGGGTGAACACCGGGGAGCTGTTTTTT.

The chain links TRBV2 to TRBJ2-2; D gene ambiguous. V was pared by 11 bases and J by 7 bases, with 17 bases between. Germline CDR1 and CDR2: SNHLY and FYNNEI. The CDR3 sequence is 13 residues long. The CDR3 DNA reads TGTGCCGGCAACACAGAATCCGACGGGGAGCTGTTTTTT. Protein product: CAGNTESDGELFF.

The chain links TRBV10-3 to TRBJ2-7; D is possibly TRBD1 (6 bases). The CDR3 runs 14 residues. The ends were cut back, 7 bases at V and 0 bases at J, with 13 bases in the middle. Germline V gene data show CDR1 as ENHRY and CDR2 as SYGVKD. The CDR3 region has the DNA TGTGCCATCACTTGGGACACCAACTCCTACGAGCAGTACTTC. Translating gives CAITWDTNSYEQYF.

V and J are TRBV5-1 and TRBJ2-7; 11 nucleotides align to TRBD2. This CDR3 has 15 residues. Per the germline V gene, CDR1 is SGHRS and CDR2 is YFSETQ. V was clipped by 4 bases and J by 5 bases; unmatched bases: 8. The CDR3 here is CASSGKTSGNHEQYF. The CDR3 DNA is TGCGCCAGCAGCGGAAAGACTAGCGGGAACCACGAGCAGTACTTC.

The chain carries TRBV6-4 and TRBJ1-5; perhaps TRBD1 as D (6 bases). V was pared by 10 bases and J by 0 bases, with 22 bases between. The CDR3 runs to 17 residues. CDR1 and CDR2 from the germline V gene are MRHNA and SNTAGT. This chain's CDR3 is CANPDSRNNNSNQPQHF. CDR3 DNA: TGTGCCAACCCGGACAGCAGAAATAATAATAGCAATCAGCCCCAGCATTTT.

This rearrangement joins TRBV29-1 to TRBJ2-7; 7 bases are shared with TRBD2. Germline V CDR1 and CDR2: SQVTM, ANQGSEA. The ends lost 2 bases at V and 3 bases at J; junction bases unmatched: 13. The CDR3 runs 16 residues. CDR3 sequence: CSVESRRESSYYEQYF. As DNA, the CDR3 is TGCAGCGTTGAAAGTCGGCGGGAGAGTAGCTACTACGAGCAGTACTTC.

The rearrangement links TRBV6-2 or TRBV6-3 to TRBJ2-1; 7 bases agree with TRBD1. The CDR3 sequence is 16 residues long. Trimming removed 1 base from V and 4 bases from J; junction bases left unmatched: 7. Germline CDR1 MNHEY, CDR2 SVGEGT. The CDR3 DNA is TGTGCCAGCAGTTACTTACGACAGGGTTTTTACAATGAGCAGTTCTTC. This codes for CASSYLRQGFYNEQFF.

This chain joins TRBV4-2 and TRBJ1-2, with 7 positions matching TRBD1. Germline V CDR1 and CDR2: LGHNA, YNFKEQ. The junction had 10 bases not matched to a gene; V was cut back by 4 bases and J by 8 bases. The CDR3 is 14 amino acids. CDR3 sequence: CASSPSEGAKGYTF. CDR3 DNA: TGTGCCAGCAGCCCTTCGGAGGGGGCGAAGGGCTACACCTTC.

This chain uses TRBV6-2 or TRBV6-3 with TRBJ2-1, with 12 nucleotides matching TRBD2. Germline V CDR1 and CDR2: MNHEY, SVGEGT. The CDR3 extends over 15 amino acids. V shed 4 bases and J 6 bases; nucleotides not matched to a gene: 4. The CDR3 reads CASSLLAGGINEQFF. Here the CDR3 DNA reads TGTGCCAGCAGTTTGCTAGCGGGGGGGATCAATGAGCAGTTCTTC.

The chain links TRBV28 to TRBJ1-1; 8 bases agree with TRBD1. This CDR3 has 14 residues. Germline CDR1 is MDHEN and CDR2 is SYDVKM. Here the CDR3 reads CALQGASKNTEAFF. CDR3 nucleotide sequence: TGTGCGCTTCAGGGGGCCTCTAAGAACACTGAAGCTTTCTTT.

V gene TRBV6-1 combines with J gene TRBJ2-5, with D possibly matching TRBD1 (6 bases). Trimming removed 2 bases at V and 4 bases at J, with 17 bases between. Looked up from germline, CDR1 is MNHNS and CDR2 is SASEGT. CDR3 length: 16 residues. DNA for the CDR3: TGTGCCAGCAGTGAATTGTGGGGGCTAGCTGCAGAGACCCAGTACTTC. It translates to CASSELWGLAAETQYF.

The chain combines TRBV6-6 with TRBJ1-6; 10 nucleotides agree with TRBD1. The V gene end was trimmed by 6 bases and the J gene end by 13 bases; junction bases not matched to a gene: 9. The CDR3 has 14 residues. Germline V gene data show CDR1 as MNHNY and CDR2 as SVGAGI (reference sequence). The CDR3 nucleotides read TGTGCCAGCAGCTGGGACAGGGGTACGGCTCCCCTCCACTTT. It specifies CASSWDRGTAPLHF.

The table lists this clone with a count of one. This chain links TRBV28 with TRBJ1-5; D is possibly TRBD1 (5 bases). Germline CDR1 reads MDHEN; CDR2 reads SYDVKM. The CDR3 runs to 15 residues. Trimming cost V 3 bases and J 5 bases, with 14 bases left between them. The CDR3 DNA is TGTGCCAGCAGTTTGATCGGCAGGGAGGATCAGCCCCAGCATTTT. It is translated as CASSLIGREDQPQHF.